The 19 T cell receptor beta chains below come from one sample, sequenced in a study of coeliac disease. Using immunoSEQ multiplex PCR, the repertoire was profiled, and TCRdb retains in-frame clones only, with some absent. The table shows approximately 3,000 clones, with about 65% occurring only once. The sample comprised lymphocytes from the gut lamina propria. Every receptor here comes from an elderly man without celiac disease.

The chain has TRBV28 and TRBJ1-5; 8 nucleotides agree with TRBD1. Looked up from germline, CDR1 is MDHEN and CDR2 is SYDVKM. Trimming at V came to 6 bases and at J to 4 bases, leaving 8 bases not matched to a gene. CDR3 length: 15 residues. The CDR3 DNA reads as TGTGCCAGCAGGGAACCGGGACAGGCTAATCAGCCCCAGCATTTT. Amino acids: CASREPGQANQPQHF. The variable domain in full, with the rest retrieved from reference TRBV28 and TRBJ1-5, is DVKVTQSSRYLVKRTGEKVFLECVQDMDHENMFWYRQDPGLGLRLIYFSYDVKMKEKGDIPEGYSVSREKKERFSLILESASTNQTSMYLCASREPGQANQPQHFGDGTRLSIL.

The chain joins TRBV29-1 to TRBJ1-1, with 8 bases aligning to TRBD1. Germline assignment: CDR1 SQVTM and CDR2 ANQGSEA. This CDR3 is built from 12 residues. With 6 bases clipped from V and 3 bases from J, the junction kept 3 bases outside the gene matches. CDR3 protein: CSVDRADTEAFF. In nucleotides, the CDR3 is TGCAGCGTGGACAGGGCAGACACTGAAGCTTTCTTT.

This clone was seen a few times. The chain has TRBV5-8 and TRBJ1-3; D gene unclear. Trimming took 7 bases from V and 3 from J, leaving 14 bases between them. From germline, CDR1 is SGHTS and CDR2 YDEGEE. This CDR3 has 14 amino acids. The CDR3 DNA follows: TGTGCCAGCCATCGAGGACTGAGTGGAAACACCATATATTTT. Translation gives CASHRGLSGNTIYF.

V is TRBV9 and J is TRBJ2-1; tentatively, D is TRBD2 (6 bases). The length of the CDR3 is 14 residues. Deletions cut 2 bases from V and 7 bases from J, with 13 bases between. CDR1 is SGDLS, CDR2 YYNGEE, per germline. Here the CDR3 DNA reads TGTGCCAGCAGCGTTCGGCGGGATCGGAATGAGCAGTTCTTC. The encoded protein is CASSVRRDRNEQFF.

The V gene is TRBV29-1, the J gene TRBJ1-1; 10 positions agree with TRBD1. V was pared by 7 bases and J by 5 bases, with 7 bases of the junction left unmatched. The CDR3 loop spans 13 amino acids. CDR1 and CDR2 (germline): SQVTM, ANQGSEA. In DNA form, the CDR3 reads TGCAGCGCTGGGACAGGGGATGGGACTGAAGCTTTCTTT. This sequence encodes CSAGTGDGTEAFF.

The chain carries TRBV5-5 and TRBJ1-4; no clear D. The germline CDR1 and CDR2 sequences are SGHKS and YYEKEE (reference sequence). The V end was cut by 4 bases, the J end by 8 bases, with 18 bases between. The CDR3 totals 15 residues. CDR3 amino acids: CASSTAESDGEKLFF. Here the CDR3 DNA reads TGTGCCAGCAGCACCGCGGAATCAGATGGGGAAAAACTGTTTTTT.

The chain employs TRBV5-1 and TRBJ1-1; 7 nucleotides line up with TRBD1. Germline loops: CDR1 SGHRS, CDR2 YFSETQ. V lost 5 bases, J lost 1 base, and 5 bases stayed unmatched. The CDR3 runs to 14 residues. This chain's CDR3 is CASREGQTNTEAFF. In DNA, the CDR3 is TGCGCCAGCAGGGAGGGACAGACGAACACTGAAGCTTTCTTT.

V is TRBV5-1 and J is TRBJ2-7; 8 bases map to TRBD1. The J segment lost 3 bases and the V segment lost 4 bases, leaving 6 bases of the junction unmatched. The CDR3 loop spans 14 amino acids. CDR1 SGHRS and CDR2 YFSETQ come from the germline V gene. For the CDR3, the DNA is TGCGCCAGCAGCAGCGGACAGGGAAGCTACGAGCAGTACTTC. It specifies CASSSGQGSYEQYF. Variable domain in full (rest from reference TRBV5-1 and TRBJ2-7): KAGVTQTPRYLIKTRGQQVTLSCSPISGHRSVSWYQQTPGQGLQFLFEYFSETQRNKGNFPGRFSGRQFSNSRSEMNVSTLELGDSALYLCASSSGQGSYEQYFGPGTRLTVT.

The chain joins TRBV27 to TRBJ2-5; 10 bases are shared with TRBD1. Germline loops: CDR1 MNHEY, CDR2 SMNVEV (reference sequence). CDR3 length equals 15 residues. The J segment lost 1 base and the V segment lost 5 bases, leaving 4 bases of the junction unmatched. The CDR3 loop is CASSPGTGAQETQYF. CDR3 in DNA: TGTGCCAGCAGTCCCGGGACAGGGGCCCAAGAGACCCAGTACTTC.

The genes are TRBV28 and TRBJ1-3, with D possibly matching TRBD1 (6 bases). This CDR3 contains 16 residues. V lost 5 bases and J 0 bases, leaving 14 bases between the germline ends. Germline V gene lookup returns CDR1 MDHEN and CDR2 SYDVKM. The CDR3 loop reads CASSGGAFGSGNTIYF. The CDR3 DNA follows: TGTGCCAGCAGTGGGGGCGCTTTCGGCTCTGGAAACACCATATATTTT.

CDR3 sequence reads: CASSPRTERTEAFF. In DNA, the CDR3 is TGCGCCAGCAGCCCAAGGACAGAACGCACTGAAGCTTTCTTT. The chain combines TRBV5-1 with TRBJ1-1; possibly TRBD1 for D (6 bases). The germline V and J ends were trimmed by 4 bases and 4 bases, with 14 bases remaining between them. There are 14 residues in the CDR3. Per the germline V gene, CDR1 is SGHRS and CDR2 is YFSETQ. Full variable domain (remainder filled in from reference TRBV5-1 and TRBJ1-1): KAGVTQTPRYLIKTRGQQVTLSCSPISGHRSVSWYQQTPGQGLQFLFEYFSETQRNKGNFPGRFSGRQFSNSRSEMNVSTLELGDSALYLCASSPRTERTEAFFGQGTRLTVV.

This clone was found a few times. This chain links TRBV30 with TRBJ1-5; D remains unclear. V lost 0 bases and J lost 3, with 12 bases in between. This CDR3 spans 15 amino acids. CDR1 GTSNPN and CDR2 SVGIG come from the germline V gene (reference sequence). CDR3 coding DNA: TGTGCCTGGAGTGTCATCGGGGAATACAATCAGCCCCAGCATTTT. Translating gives CAWSVIGEYNQPQHF.

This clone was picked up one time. This CDR3 reads CASMRVTGETQYF. CDR3 nucleotide sequence: TGTGCCAGCATGCGGGTTACGGGAGAGACCCAGTACTTC. The chain is built from TRBV6-5 and TRBJ2-5; perhaps TRBD2 as D (5 bases). The CDR3 runs to 13 residues. V was cut by 7 bases and J by 4 bases, with 13 bases left in between. Per the germline V gene, CDR1 is MNHEY and CDR2 is SVGAGI.

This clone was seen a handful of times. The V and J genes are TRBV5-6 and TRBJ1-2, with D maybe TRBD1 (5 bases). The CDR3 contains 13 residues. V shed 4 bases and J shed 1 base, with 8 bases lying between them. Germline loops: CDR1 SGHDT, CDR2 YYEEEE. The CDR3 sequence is CASSSDSNYGYTF. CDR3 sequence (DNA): TGTGCCAGCAGCAGCGACAGTAACTATGGCTACACCTTC.

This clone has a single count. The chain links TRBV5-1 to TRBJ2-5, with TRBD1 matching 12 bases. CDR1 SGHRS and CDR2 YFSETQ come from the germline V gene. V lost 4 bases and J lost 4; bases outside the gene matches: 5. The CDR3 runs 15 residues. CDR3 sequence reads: CASSTGQGATETQYF. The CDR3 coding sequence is TGCGCCAGCAGCACGGGACAGGGGGCAACAGAGACCCAGTACTTC.

In nucleotides, the CDR3 is TGTGCCAGCAGTGTTGGGCAGTACACTGAAGCTTTCTTT. Translating it yields CASSVGQYTEAFF. The chain is built from TRBV6-1 and TRBJ1-1; D is uncertain. This CDR3 is built from 13 residues. Per the germline V gene, CDR1 is MNHNS and CDR2 is SASEGT. The V and J ends lost 4 bases and 3 bases respectively, with 9 bases between them.

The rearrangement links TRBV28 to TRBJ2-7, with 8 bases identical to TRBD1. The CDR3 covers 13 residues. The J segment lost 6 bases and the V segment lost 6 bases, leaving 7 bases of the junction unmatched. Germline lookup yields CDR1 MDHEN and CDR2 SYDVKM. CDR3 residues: CASRTDRGGEQYV. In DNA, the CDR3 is TGTGCCAGCAGGACAGACAGGGGCGGCGAGCAGTACGTC.

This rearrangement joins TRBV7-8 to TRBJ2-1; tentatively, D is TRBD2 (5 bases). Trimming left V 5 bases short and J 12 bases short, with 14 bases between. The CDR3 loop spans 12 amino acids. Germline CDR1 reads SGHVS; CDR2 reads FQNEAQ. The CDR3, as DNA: TGTGCCAGCAGCCACGGACTTGAGGGGCAGTTCTTC. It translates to CASSHGLEGQFF.

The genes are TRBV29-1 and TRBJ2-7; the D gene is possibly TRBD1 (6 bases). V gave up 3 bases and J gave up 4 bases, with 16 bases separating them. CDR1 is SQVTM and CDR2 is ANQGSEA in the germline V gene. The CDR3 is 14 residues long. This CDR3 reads CSVELGHGRYEQYV. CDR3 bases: TGCAGCGTTGAGCTGGGACACGGAAGGTACGAGCAGTACGTC.